Listed below are T cell receptor beta chains from one sample, sequenced in a study of blood T cell repertoires in COVID-19. The repertoire was sequenced with immunoSEQ multiplex PCR; TCRdb's copy has only in-frame clones and lacks some. This table holds 100,000 to 150,000 clones, about 83% found once. The sample taken for sequencing was peripheral blood. The source is a man aged 60 to 69 with acute or convalescent COVID-19. Each CDR3 is given without its conserved first and last residue.

CDR3	J	V
ASKRGRDGEQF	TRBJ2-1	TRBV9
ASSPPEQGGDTQY	TRBJ2-3	TRBV18
ASSPGAGSYEQY	TRBJ2-7	TRBV18
AWRQDMNTEAF	TRBJ1-1	TRBV30
SVRVGDQPQH	TRBJ1-5	TRBV29-1
ASSVAGGRHNEQF	TRBJ2-1	TRBV9
ASSSLRQGTYEQY	TRBJ2-7	TRBV11-2
ASSRAGTLSYEQY	TRBJ2-7	TRBV27
ASSPALATFEQY	TRBJ2-7	TRBV18
ASSVTGTLGEQF	TRBJ2-1	TRBV9
ASSNGLENIQY	TRBJ2-4	TRBV18
ASSLNGLPTDTQY	TRBJ2-3	TRBV28
ASSPTNQGYEQY	TRBJ2-7	TRBV18
ASSRGLAVSYEQY	TRBJ2-7	TRBV5-1